These 2 T cell receptor beta chains originate from one sample sequenced in a study of T cells in Graves' hyperthyroidism and ophthalmopathy. Amplification targeted TCR beta CDR3 regions from RNA transcripts. The study used the HTBI primer set for a first-round RT-PCR of the TCR CDR3. TCRdb used MiXCR to reprocess the multiplex PCR reads, holding one entry per CDR3 protein. The sample has around 700,000 distinct CDR3 sequences, under 20% seen once; the top ten hold over 15%. What was sequenced was blood. Receptors were obtained from a woman aged 45-60 years with Graves' hyperthyroidism that later progressed to Graves' ophthalmopathy.

As for this clonotype: One junction end disagrees with the germline gene, perhaps due to a read error. The rearrangement joins TRBV7-7 to TRBJ2-7; no reliable D call. The germline gives CDR1 SSHAT, CDR2 FNYEAQ (reference sequence). This CDR3 comprises 14 residues. CDR3 DNA sequence: TGTGCTAGCAGCCCGACCAGGAGCTCCTACGAGCAGTACTTC. This sequence encodes CASSPTRSSYEQYF.

The chain is built from TRBV19 and TRBJ1-2; 12 positions agree with TRBD1. CDR3 length: 15 residues. Germline trimming cut 7 bases from V and 3 bases from J; bases unmatched to any gene: 6. Germline CDR1 LNHDA, CDR2 SQIVND (reference sequence). In nucleotides, the CDR3 is TGTGCCAGTAATCCGGGACAGGGGGCGTACTATGGCTACACCTTC. Its protein product is CASNPGQGAYYGYTF. Full variable domain (remainder filled in from reference TRBV19 and TRBJ1-2): DGGITQSPKYLFRKEGQNVTLSCEQNLNHDAMYWYRQDPGQGLRLIYYSQIVNDFQKGDIAEGYSVSREKKESFPLTVTSAQKNPTAFYLCASNPGQGAYYGYTFGSGTRLTVV.